This T cell receptor beta chain was retrieved from a study of beta chain features in type 1 diabetes. The CDR3 has 12 residues. The ends were cut back, 0 bases at V and 5 bases at J, with 2 bases in the middle. Germline CDR1 LGHNA, CDR2 YSLEER. A note on this clone: What it binds is not known.

Sequenced material consisted of expressed TCRB transcripts (all of the isolated RNA was reverse transcribed). Libraries were prepared by immunoSEQ multiplex PCR; TCRdb keeps only in-frame clonotypes and omits some of them. The sample contains about 320,000 clones, 12% to 15% of which appear only once. Study-wide findings and caveats: It was not settled here whether HLA type affects TCRB rearrangement. Type 1 diabetes patients showed fewer insertions and more deletions at VDJ junctions. Patients and controls would share equally any PCR tilt toward shorter templates.

There was one heparinised blood draw per donor, averaging roughly 120 mL. The chain couples TRBV4-3 to TRBJ1-3; D is unresolved. Specimen: central memory CD4+ T cells from blood. This TCR derives from a man under 40 in good health. CDR3 nucleotides: TGCGCCAGCAGCCAAGACAGAAACACCATATATTTT. Translation gives CASSQDRNTIYF.